What follows is one T cell receptor (beta chain) and its context. The target antigen is unknown. CDR3 length: 15 amino acids. J was trimmed by 0 bases and V by 2 bases; bases with no gene match: 1. Germline V gene data show CDR1 as SGHRS and CDR2 as YFSETQ. This specimen belongs to a study of T cell responses to AZD1222 COVID-19 vaccine. Sequencing used immunoSEQ multiplex PCR; TCRdb keeps in-frame clones, though not all of them. The sample records about 160,000 clones, 80% to 90% being singletons. The study's findings and limits: There were vaccine-associated CD4 TCRs across spike, dominant at 160-218 and 743-854.

This TCR came from an adult in good health. The chain employs TRBV5-1 and TRBJ1-3; TRBD1 aligns across 8 bases. Source: peripheral blood, taken on day 0 of AZD1222 vaccination. The CDR3 loop is CASSLDRGSGNTIYF. CDR3 coding DNA: TGCGCCAGCAGCTTAGACAGGGGCTCTGGAAACACCATATATTTT.